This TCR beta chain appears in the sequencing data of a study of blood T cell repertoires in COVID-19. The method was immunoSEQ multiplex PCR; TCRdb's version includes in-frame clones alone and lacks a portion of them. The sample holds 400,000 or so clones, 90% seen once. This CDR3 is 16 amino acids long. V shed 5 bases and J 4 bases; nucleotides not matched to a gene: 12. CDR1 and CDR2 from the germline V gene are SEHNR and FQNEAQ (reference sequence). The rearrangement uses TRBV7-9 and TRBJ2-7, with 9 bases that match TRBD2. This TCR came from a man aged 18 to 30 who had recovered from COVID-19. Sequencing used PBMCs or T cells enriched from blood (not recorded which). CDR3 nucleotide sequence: TGTGCCAGCAGCAAGTTAGCGGGAGTGGTCGCGTACGAGCAGTACTTC. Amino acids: CASSKLAGVVAYEQYF.